This TCR beta chain was documented in a study of blood T cell repertoires in COVID-19. Overall study: T cells, B-cell-depleted T cells, or PBMCs provided the cDNA or gDNA that served as material.

Generated by immunoSEQ multiplex PCR, the TCRdb table keeps only in-frame clones and is missing some. The profile shows roughly 69,000 clones, 90% of them singletons. CDR1 SGHRS and CDR2 YFSETQ come from the germline V gene. With 0 bases removed from V and 1 base from J, the gap between germline ends came to 16 bases. CDR3 size: 17 residues. The rearrangement links TRBV5-1 to TRBJ2-5; weak D call: TRBD2 (6 bases). This clonotype was sampled from a man in his forties or fifties with acute or convalescent COVID-19. The source material was peripheral blood. The CDR3 reads CASSLEIAGPVQETQYF. For the CDR3, the DNA is TGCGCCAGCAGCTTGGAGATCGCGGGGCCCGTCCAAGAGACCCAGTACTTC.